These 30 T cell receptor beta chains were sequenced from one sample in a study of T cells in localized non-small cell lung cancer. Generated by immunoSEQ multiplex PCR, the TCRdb table keeps only in-frame clones and is missing some. The repertoire holds 1,100 to 1,500 clones, with roughly a quarter as singletons. This material consisted of lung tumor tissue, taken before any cancer treatment. The receptors derive from a male donor older than 55 with stage II lung adenocarcinoma.

The V gene is TRBV9, the J gene TRBJ1-1; D ambiguous. CDR1 is SGDLS and CDR2 is YYNGEE in the germline V gene. Trimming cost V 4 bases and J 1 base, with 8 bases left between them. The CDR3 is 13 amino acids. CDR3 loop: CASSLTGNTEAFF. In DNA form, the CDR3 reads TGTGCCAGCAGCCTGACGGGGAACACTGAAGCTTTCTTT.

V gene TRBV18 combines with J gene TRBJ1-5; D not certain. CDR1 and CDR2 (germline): KGHSH, LQKENI. There are 13 residues in the CDR3. The V and J ends lost 4 bases and 5 bases respectively, with 9 bases between them. The DNA of the CDR3 is TGTGCCAGCTCACTATCCGCGTATCAGCCCCAGCATTTT. This codes for CASSLSAYQPQHF.

This chain links TRBV11-3 with TRBJ2-1; TRBD2 matches 7 bases. Germline V gives CDR1 SGHNT, CDR2 YENEEA. V lost 3 bases, J lost 5 bases, and 7 bases stayed unmatched. The CDR3 has 15 amino acids. Written as DNA, the CDR3 is TGTGCCAGCAGCTTGAGCGGGATAATTAACAATGAGCAGTTCTTC. Amino acids: CASSLSGIINNEQFF.

The chain has TRBV18 and TRBJ2-1, with D possibly TRBD1 on 5 matching bases. The length of the CDR3 is 14 residues. Germline loops: CDR1 KGHSH, CDR2 LQKENI. V was pared by 3 bases and J by 6 bases, with 12 bases between. The CDR3 coding sequence is TGTGCCAGCTCACCCATCTCAGGGCCCAATGAGCAGTTCTTC. Translated, it gives CASSPISGPNEQFF.

In its sample, this clone was seen a few times. The chain joins TRBV9 to TRBJ2-1; TRBD2 aligns across 13 bases. This CDR3 region has 17 residues. V lost 5 bases to trimming and J lost 7 bases; unmatched junction nucleotides: 12. The germline V gene encodes CDR1 SGDLS and CDR2 YYNGEE. The CDR3 region has the DNA TGTGCCAGCAGTTTACCCCTGGGACTAGCGGGATCGAATGAGCAGTTCTTC. This gives the protein CASSLPLGLAGSNEQFF.

This rearrangement joins TRBV18 to TRBJ2-7; TRBD1 aligns across 8 bases. Germline CDR1 and CDR2: KGHSH and LQKENI. The V segment lost 3 bases and the J segment 1 base; nucleotides outside the gene matches: 5. CDR3 size: 15 residues. The CDR3 protein is CASSPQGAESYEQYF. The DNA of the CDR3 is TGTGCCAGCTCACCGCAGGGGGCCGAATCCTACGAGCAGTACTTC.

In this sample, this clone is large (0.1 to 1%). The chain couples TRBV19 to TRBJ1-1, with a possible D match to TRBD1 (6 bases). The CDR3 consists of 13 residues. Per the germline V gene, CDR1 is LNHDA and CDR2 is SQIVND (reference sequence). V lost 7 bases and J 8 bases, leaving 17 bases between the germline ends. CDR3 in DNA: TGTGCCAGTATAGGCAAGGGGGGGACCGAAGCTTTCTTT. It encodes CASIGKGGTEAFF.

This clone came up a few times. The rearrangement links TRBV11-3 to TRBJ1-2; 8 positions agree with TRBD1. The CDR3 extends over 14 amino acids. Germline V lookup: CDR1 SGHNT, CDR2 YENEEA. Unmatched junction bases numbered 3, after V lost 4 bases and J lost 2 bases. CDR3 protein: CASSSRTGNYGYTF. CDR3 DNA: TGTGCCAGCAGCTCCCGGACAGGGAACTATGGCTACACCTTC.

This clone ranks as large. The gene calls are TRBV18 and TRBJ1-1; possible D gene TRBD1, 6 bases. The germline V and J ends were trimmed by 4 bases and 3 bases, with 18 bases remaining between them. In germline, CDR1 is KGHSH, CDR2 LQKENI. The CDR3 is 16 residues long. The CDR3 sequence: CASSLTEGGGDTEAFF. The DNA of the CDR3 is TGTGCCAGCTCACTCACGGAGGGGGGAGGGGACACTGAAGCTTTCTTT.

The chain joins TRBV30 to TRBJ2-6; D is perhaps TRBD1 (6 bases). Germline V gene sequence: CDR1 GTSNPN, CDR2 SVGIG (reference sequence). The CDR3 has 14 amino acids. Trimming shortened V by 7 bases and J by 3 bases, and 13 bases separated the two germline ends. The CDR3 is CASGTRSGANVLTF. CDR3 nucleotides: TGTGCCTCCGGGACACGAAGTGGGGCCAACGTCCTGACTTTC.

V is TRBV11-3 and J is TRBJ1-1, with D perhaps matching TRBD1 (6 bases). CDR3 length: 14 residues. Trimming removed 4 bases from V and 0 bases from J, with 9 bases in between. The germline CDR1 and CDR2 sequences are SGHNT and YENEEA. In DNA form, the CDR3 reads TGTGCCAGCAGCTGGGGACAAATGAACACTGAAGCTTTCTTT. Protein product: CASSWGQMNTEAFF.

V is TRBV6-8 and J is TRBJ2-7; D not certain. This CDR3 comprises 13 residues. The V gene's germline CDR1 is MNHGY and CDR2 SAAAGT. With 9 bases removed from V and 6 bases from J, the gap between germline ends came to 18 bases. The chain's CDR3 is CASQTGSVSEQYF. The CDR3 DNA sequence: TGTGCCAGTCAAACGGGCTCCGTCTCCGAGCAGTACTTC.

This clone was seen more than once but under ten times. The chain joins TRBV14 to TRBJ1-1; D possibly corresponds to TRBD1 (6 bases). Germline CDR1 SGHDN, CDR2 FVKESK. The V end was cut by 5 bases, the J end by 6 bases, with 19 bases between. The CDR3 contains 15 residues. The CDR3 DNA follows: TGTGCCAGCAGCAAACAGGGTCCCCAAAGCGCTGAAGCTTTCTTT. It translates to CASSKQGPQSAEAFF. The whole variable domain, remainder taken from reference TRBV14 and TRBJ1-1, is EAGVTQFPSHSVIEKGQTVTLRCDPISGHDNLYWYRRVMGKEIKFLLHFVKESKQDESGMPNNRFLAERTGGTYSTLKVQPAELEDSGVYFCASSKQGPQSAEAFFGQGTRLTVV.

V usage is TRBV19 and J usage is TRBJ2-2; D unclear. Trimming shortened V by 4 bases and J by 0 bases, and 3 bases separated the two germline ends. CDR1 LNHDA and CDR2 SQIVND come from the germline V gene (reference sequence). The CDR3 is made up of 13 amino acids. CDR3 bases: TGTGCCAGTAGTAACCCGAACACCGGGGAGCTGTTTTTT. This encodes CASSNPNTGELFF.

The V gene is TRBV28, the J gene TRBJ2-3; D is unclear. The V end lost 8 bases, the J end lost 2 bases, and 14 bases lay between the germline ends. The CDR3 sequence is 14 residues long. CDR1 is MDHEN and CDR2 is SYDVKM in the germline V gene. Here the CDR3 DNA reads TGTGCCAGCCCGCCCGGTCGGTTCACAGATACGCAGTATTTT. Residues: CASPPGRFTDTQYF.

V is TRBV19 and J is TRBJ2-5; tentatively, D is TRBD2 (5 bases). Germline lookup yields CDR1 LNHDA and CDR2 SQIVND (reference sequence). This CDR3 is built from 13 residues. V shed 4 bases and J shed 5 bases, with 11 bases lying between them. CDR3 amino acids: CASSSAGGETQYF. The CDR3 DNA follows: TGTGCCAGTAGTAGCGCGGGCGGGGAGACCCAGTACTTC.

The chain recombines TRBV5-1 with TRBJ1-1; no firm D call. The CDR3 runs to 14 residues. Germline-derived CDR1 and CDR2 are SGHRS and YFSETQ. V was clipped by 2 bases and J by 4 bases, with 12 bases between them. The CDR3, as DNA: TGCGCCAGCAGCTTTCGACTAGAGGGCACTGAAGCTTTCTTT. Translation gives CASSFRLEGTEAFF.

A few counts support this clone. The gene calls are TRBV6-8 and TRBJ2-6; D gene unclear. The germline CDR1 and CDR2 sequences are MNHGY and SAAAGT. V shed 6 bases and J shed 0 bases, with 15 bases lying between them. This CDR3 comprises 17 residues. CDR3 residues: CASSERPYSSGANVLTF. In DNA, the CDR3 is TGTGCCAGCAGCGAACGGCCCTATTCCTCTGGGGCCAACGTCCTGACTTTC.

This sequence joins TRBV5-1 and TRBJ1-4; 9 positions match TRBD1. This CDR3 has 15 amino acids. Losses at the gene ends were 4 bases for V and 7 bases for J; bases not matched to a gene: 8. The germline gives CDR1 SGHRS, CDR2 YFSETQ. The CDR3 sequence: CASSGSGTGIEKLFF. For the CDR3, the DNA is TGCGCCAGCAGCGGGAGCGGGACAGGGATTGAAAAACTGTTTTTT.

This clone was seen once. As DNA, the CDR3 is TGCGCCAGCAGAGACAGGGGAACCTACAATGAGCAGTTCTTC. Its translation is CASRDRGTYNEQFF. This sequence joins TRBV5-1 and TRBJ2-1, with 8 bases fitting TRBD1. This CDR3 region has 14 residues. J lost 2 bases, V lost 5 bases, and 3 bases had no gene match. The germline gives CDR1 SGHRS, CDR2 YFSETQ.

By share, this clone ranks as medium-sized (0.01 to 0.1%). The J gene is TRBJ2-3, the V gene TRBV7-1; D is undetermined. TRBV7-1 is placed among ORFs of uncertain function. The CDR3 contains 13 residues. Trimming took 5 bases from V and 7 from J, leaving 13 bases between them. CDR3 DNA: TGTGCCAGCAGCGCCGGTCCTGGGAATACGCAGTATTTT. The encoded protein is CASSAGPGNTQYF.

The V gene is TRBV5-1, the J gene TRBJ1-1; D gene unclear. The CDR3 loop spans 15 amino acids. V was shortened by 3 bases and J by 2 bases, with 14 bases between the two germline ends. Looked up from germline, CDR1 is SGHRS and CDR2 is YFSETQ. The chain's CDR3 is CASSSVGFPNTEAFF. CDR3 DNA sequence: TGCGCCAGCAGCTCTGTGGGTTTTCCAAACACTGAAGCTTTCTTT.

This clone turned up a few times. This chain connects TRBV28 to TRBJ2-2; 8 bases match TRBD1. The V gene end was trimmed by 7 bases and the J gene end by 6 bases; junction bases not matched to a gene: 13. Germline CDR1 and CDR2: MDHEN and SYDVKM. The CDR3 has 16 amino acids. DNA of the CDR3: TGTGCCAGCATTCCTGGACAGGGCGCCGCTGCCGGGGAGCTGTTTTTT. Amino acid sequence: CASIPGQGAAAGELFF. Full variable domain (remainder filled in from reference TRBV28 and TRBJ2-2): DVKVTQSSRYLVKRTGEKVFLECVQDMDHENMFWYRQDPGLGLRLIYFSYDVKMKEKGDIPEGYSVSREKKERFSLILESASTNQTSMYLCASIPGQGAAAGELFFGEGSRLTVL.

This clone counts as large. The gene calls are TRBV6-8 and TRBJ1-5; maybe TRBD1 (5 bases). The CDR3 runs to 14 residues. Germline CDR1 MNHGY, CDR2 SAAAGT. V was trimmed by 5 bases and J by 4 bases, leaving 12 bases between them. This CDR3 reads CASSPGGGNQPQHF. The CDR3 DNA follows: TGTGCCAGCAGTCCGGGGGGAGGAAATCAGCCCCAGCATTTT.

V usage is TRBV11-3 and J usage is TRBJ2-7; D remains unclear. The CDR3 contains 15 residues. Per the germline V gene, CDR1 is SGHNT and CDR2 is YENEEA. Trimming took 3 bases from V and 3 from J, leaving 15 bases between them. The CDR3 DNA reads TGTGCCAGCAGCTTGGCCCTGACGGAAGTCTACGAGCAGTACTTC. The encoded protein is CASSLALTEVYEQYF.

This chain connects TRBV18 to TRBJ1-5; D ambiguous. Germline values: CDR1 KGHSH, CDR2 LQKENI. The length of the CDR3 is 15 residues. Trimming left V 2 bases short and J 4 bases short, with 12 bases between. CDR3 sequence (DNA): TGTGCCAGCTCACCAGGGTTTAATCTGAATCAGCCCCAGCATTTT. Translating it yields CASSPGFNLNQPQHF.

The gene calls are TRBV11-3 and TRBJ1-1; 7 bases are a match to TRBD1. Germline CDR1 reads SGHNT; CDR2 reads YENEEA. The CDR3 is 14 residues long. V lost 3 bases and J lost 7; bases outside the gene matches: 8. The CDR3 bases are TGTGCCAGCAGCTTTCCATGGAGGGGGCATGAAGCTTTCTTT. It translates to CASSFPWRGHEAFF.

The J gene is TRBJ2-3, the V gene TRBV30; D might be TRBD1 (6 bases). The V end was cut by 0 bases, the J end by 3 bases, with 13 bases between. The germline V gene has CDR1 GTSNPN and CDR2 SVGIG (reference sequence). This CDR3 region has 15 residues. CDR3 nucleotide sequence: TGTGCCTGGAGTGTAGGGGCAGGGGAAACAGATACGCAGTATTTT. It encodes CAWSVGAGETDTQYF.

The J gene is TRBJ1-5, the V gene TRBV28, with unresolved D. The germline V gene encodes CDR1 MDHEN and CDR2 SYDVKM. This CDR3 has 13 residues. V lost 3 bases and J 0 bases, leaving 3 bases between the germline ends. For the CDR3, the DNA is TGTGCCAGCAGTTTCAGTAGCAATCAGCCCCAGCATTTT. It specifies CASSFSSNQPQHF.

The V call is TRBV19, the J call TRBJ2-3; 10 nucleotides line up with TRBD2. The CDR3 is 14 residues long. Germline V gene lookup returns CDR1 LNHDA and CDR2 SQIVND (reference sequence). The trim removed 7 bases at V and 5 bases at J, leaving 6 bases unmatched. CDR3 protein: CASISSGGGDTQYF. The CDR3 DNA sequence: TGTGCCAGTATTTCAAGCGGGGGGGGAGATACGCAGTATTTT. Full variable domain (missing parts from reference TRBV19 and TRBJ2-3): DGGITQSPKYLFRKEGQNVTLSCEQNLNHDAMYWYRQDPGQGLRLIYYSQIVNDFQKGDIAEGYSVSREKKESFPLTVTSAQKNPTAFYLCASISSGGGDTQYFGPGTRLTVL.